This T cell receptor (beta chain) was found in a study of OX40 agonist ivuxolimab in advanced cancers. Study background: Every 2 weeks, ivuxolimab was infused into the patients intravenously at between 0.01 and 10 mg/kg. Study-wide findings and caveats: Individuals who were partial responders at 0.1-3.0 mg/kg had clonal expansion that ranked among the lowest. Researchers did not determine the expanded peripheral T cells' antigen specificity.

With regard to this clone: Its antigen is still unknown.

Losses at the gene ends were 2 bases for V and 10 bases for J; bases not matched to a gene: 13. CDR1 is MDHEN and CDR2 is SYDVKM in the germline V gene. This CDR3 region has 15 residues. The method was immunoSEQ multiplex PCR; TCRdb's version includes in-frame clones alone and lacks a portion of them. Of about 69,000 clones listed, around nine tenths were seen once; the top ten hold over 4.5%. This chain joins TRBV28 and TRBJ1-1; 7 nucleotides match TRBD1. Sequenced material: CD4+ or CD8+ T cells sorted from blood, taken in a trial of the OX40 agonist ivuxolimab. The clonotype originates from an adult with an advanced solid tumor such as melanoma, head and neck, liver or kidney cancer. CDR3 bases: TGTGCCAGCAGTTTAGTAGAGACAGGGTCCTCCGGAGCTTTCTTT. Protein product: CASSLVETGSSGAFF.